This TCR beta chain was recorded in a study of blood T cells in healthy people across ages (dated by TCRdb to 2014 to 2015). Context from the whole study: Template switching captured roughly one uniquely barcoded TCR beta cDNA molecule per two T cells in model experiments. Age-related changes in TCR beta repertoire diversity were measured in the study by deep sequencing normalized with unique cDNA molecular identifiers. The donors were split into four age groups: young (average 16 years), middle-aged (roughly 39), aged (62) and long-lived (under 90). To avoid experimental bias, donors of different ages were distributed randomly across sequencing lanes. The study analyzed two additional independent replicas of 1 million unique cDNA reads from the same blood draw for two donors, one aged 18 to 29 and one aged 80 or older.

Libraries were built with 5' RACE. The sequencer listed for this sample is Illumina HiSeq 2500. A second PCR of roughly 7 to 12 cycles was run with a J-beta primer mix and a sample-barcoded 5' primer. Each TCR beta cDNA molecule received a unique molecular identifier from a template-switch 5' adaptor carrying 12 random nucleotides. At least 2.5 million CDR3-containing paired-end reads were obtained from each sample. First-strand cDNA was synthesized from all RNA with the Mint cDNA synthesis kit, primed by a TRBC-specific oligonucleotide. After uracil-DNA glycosylase treatment, a first 18-cycle PCR used universal primers M1SS and BC2_uni_R on all cDNA. In the original analysis: For normalization, 1 million high-quality reads, each with a distinct molecular identifier, were randomly selected from each sample. Instead of being binned into consensus sequences, reads that shared molecular identifiers were thrown out. MiTCR, with a Q25 quality threshold and the strictest error-elimination algorithm, was used for CDR3 identification, clonotype clustering and error correction. A nonparametric unseen species model using Euler transformation provided a lower-bound estimate of total TCR beta diversity. TCRdb passed the public sequencing reads through fastp at Q25 and MiXCR, retaining productive beta sequences. One record per CDR3 amino acid sequence lists the most common genes and DNA. It is TCRdb's table, rather than the study itself, that gives the V and J calls and clone size. In all, the sample holds roughly 650,000 distinct CDR3 sequences, and roughly 32% of those were seen once. The ten largest clonotypes hold approximately 15% of the sample.

The study at large found these results: As age increased, observed TCR beta diversity per million T cells dropped in a roughly linear way, and a significant reduction was already evident by age about 40. Total diversity estimates from one million sequenced T cells were considered lower bounds and underestimates. The percentage of naive T cells measured by flow cytometry correlated strongly with observed TCR beta diversity. Because donor CMV infection status was unknown, age-related changes in expanded clonotypes were potentially confounded. Compared with the aged group, the long-lived group had more naive CD4+ T cells, fewer expanded clones and increased TCR diversity, a pattern suggesting age selection. Conclusive comparison of naive and antigen-experienced compartments was prevented by the profiling of bulk unsorted PBMCs.

Comments on this clonotype: Its antigen remains unidentified. There are no base qualities to consult, and no much larger clone falls within one base.

Donors were under 40 systemically healthy Caucasian individuals from Russia aged about 6 to 100 years. Each donor gave roughly 9 milliliters of peripheral blood, drawn into EDTA-treated Vacutainer tubes. Ficoll-Paque density-gradient centrifugation was used to isolate PBMCs, with at least 6 million obtained per sample. Trizol reagent was used to extract total RNA from the PBMCs, yielding at least 5.5 micrograms per sample. Naive CD45RAhigh/CD27high T cell percentages were measured by flow cytometry on a PBMC aliquot from every donor. CDR1 ENHRY and CDR2 SYGVKD were looked up in the germline V gene. A distance of 17 bases separates the germline ends of V and J, which lose 0 bases and 6 bases respectively. The CDR3 has 16 amino acids, counting the end cysteine and phenylalanine. The CDR3 DNA has 48 bases and is translated from base 1.

The sequence was collected from a woman aged 80 or over in good health. Donor details come from another sample of the same person, matched by shared clones. Input material: blood. This chain joins TRBV10-3 to TRBJ1-1; the D gene is perhaps TRBD1, on 6 matching bases. The CDR3 reads CAISESEQGRQAEAFF. The DNA sequence reads TGTGCCATCAGTGAGTCTGAACAGGGTCGGCAGGCTGAAGCTTTCTTT.